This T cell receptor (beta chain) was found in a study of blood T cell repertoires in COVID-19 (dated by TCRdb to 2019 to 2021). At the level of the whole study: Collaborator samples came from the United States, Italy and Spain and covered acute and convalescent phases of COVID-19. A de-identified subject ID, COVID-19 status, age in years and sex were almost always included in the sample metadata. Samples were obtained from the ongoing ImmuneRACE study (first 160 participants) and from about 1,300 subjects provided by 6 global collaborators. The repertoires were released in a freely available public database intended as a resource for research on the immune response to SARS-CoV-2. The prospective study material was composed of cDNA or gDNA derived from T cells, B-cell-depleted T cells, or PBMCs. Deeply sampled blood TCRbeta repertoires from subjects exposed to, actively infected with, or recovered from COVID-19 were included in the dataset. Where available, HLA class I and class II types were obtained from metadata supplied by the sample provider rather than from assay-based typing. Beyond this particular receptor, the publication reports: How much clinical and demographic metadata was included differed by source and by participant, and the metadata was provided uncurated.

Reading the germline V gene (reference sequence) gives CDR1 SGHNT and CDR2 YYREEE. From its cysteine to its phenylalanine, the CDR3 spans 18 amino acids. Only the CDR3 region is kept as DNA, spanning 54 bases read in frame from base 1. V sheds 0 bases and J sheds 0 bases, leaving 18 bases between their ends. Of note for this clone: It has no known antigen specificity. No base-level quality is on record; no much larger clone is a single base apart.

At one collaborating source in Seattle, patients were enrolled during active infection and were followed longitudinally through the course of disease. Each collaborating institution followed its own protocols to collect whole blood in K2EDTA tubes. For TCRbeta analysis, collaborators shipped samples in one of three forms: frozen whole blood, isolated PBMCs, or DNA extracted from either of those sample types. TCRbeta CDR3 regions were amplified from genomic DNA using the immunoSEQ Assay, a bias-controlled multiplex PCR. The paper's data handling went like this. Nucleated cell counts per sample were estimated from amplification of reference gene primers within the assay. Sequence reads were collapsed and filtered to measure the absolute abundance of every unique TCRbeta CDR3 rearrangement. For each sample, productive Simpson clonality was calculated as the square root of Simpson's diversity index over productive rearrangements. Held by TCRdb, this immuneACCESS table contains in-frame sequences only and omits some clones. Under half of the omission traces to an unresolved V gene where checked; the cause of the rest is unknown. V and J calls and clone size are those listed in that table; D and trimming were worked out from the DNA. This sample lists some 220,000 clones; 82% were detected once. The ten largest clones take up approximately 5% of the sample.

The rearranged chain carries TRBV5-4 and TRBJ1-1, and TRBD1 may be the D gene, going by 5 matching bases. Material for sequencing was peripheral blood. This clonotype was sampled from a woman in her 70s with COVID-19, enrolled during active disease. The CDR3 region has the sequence CASSLGQGRTFMNTEAFF. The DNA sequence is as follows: TGTGCCAGCAGCTTGGGGCAGGGAAGAACCTTCATGAACACTGAAGCTTTCTTT.